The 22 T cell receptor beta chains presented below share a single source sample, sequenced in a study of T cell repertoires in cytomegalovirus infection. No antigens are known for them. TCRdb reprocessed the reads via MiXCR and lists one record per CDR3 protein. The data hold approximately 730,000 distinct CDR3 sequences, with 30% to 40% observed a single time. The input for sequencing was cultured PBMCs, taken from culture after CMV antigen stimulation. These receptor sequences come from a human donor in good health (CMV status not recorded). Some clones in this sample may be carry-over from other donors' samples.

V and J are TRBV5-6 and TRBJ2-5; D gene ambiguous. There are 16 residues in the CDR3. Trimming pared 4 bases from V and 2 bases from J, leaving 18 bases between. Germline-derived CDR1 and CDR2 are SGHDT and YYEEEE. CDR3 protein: CASSRKQKTWQETQYF. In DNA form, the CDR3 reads TGTGCCAGCAGCCGAAAACAGAAAACTTGGCAAGAGACCCAGTACTTC.

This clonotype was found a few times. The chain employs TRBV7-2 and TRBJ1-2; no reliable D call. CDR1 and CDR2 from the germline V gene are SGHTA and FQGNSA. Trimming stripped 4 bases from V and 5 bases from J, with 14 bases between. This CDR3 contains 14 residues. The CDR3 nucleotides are TGTGCCAGCAGCTCGGTGGGGAATTTATATGGCTACACCTTC. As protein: CASSSVGNLYGYTF.

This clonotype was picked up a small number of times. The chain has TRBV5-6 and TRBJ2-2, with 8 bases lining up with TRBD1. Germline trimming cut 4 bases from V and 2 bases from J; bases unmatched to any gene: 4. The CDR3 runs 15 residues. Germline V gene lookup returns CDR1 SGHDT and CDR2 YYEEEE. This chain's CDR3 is CASSGDRGNTGELFF. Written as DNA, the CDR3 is TGTGCCAGCAGCGGTGACAGGGGAAACACCGGGGAGCTGTTTTTT.

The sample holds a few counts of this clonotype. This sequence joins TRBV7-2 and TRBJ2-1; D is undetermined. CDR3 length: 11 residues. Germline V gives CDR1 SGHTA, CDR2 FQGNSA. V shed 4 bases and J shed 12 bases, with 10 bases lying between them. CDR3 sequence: CASSSSIGQFF. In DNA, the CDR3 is TGTGCCAGCAGCTCCTCTATTGGGCAGTTCTTC. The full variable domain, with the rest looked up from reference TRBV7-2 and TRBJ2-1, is GAGVSQSPSNKVTEKGKDVELRCDPISGHTALYWYRQSLGQGLEFLIYFQGNSAPDKSGLPSDRFSAERTGGSVSTLTIQRTQQEDSAVYLCASSSSIGQFFGPGTRLTVL.

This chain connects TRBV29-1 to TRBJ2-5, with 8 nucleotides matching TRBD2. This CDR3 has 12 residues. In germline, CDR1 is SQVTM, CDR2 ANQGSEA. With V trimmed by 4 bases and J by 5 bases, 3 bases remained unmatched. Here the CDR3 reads CSVGAGGETQYF. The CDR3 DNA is TGCAGCGTTGGTGCGGGAGGTGAGACCCAGTACTTC.

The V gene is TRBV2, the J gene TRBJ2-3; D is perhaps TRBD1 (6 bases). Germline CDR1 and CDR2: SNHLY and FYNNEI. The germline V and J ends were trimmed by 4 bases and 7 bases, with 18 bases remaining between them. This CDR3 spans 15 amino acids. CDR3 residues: CASSADRSHSYTQYF. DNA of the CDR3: TGTGCCAGCAGTGCCGACAGGTCCCATTCTTATACGCAGTATTTT.

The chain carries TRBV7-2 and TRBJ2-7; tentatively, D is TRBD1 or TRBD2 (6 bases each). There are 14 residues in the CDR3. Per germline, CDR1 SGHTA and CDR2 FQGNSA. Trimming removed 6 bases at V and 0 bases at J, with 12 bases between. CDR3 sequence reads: CASRPGASSYEQYF. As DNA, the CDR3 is TGTGCCAGCAGACCGGGGGCGAGCTCCTACGAGCAGTACTTC.

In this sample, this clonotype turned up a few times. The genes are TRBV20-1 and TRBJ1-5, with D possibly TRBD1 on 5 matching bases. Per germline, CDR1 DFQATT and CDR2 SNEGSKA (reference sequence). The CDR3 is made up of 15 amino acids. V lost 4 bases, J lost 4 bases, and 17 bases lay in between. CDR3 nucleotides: TGCAGTGCTACCTTCCCGGGGCTTCTAAATCAGCCCCAGCATTTT. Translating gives CSATFPGLLNQPQHF.

DNA for the CDR3: TGTGCCACCCTGGGACAGGGAGAGACCCAGTACTTC. It specifies CATLGQGETQYF. This chain uses TRBV19 with TRBJ2-5; 9 nucleotides line up with TRBD1. The CDR3 has 12 amino acids. Losses at the gene ends were 10 bases for V and 4 bases for J; bases not matched to a gene: 4. Per germline, CDR1 LNHDA and CDR2 SQIVND (reference sequence).

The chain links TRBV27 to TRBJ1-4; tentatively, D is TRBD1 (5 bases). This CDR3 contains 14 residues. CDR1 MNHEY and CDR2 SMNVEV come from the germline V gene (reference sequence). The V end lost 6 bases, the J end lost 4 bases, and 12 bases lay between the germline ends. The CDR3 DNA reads TGTGCCAGCAGCCCGAGGGGTTTTAATGAAAAACTGTTTTTT. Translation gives CASSPRGFNEKLFF.

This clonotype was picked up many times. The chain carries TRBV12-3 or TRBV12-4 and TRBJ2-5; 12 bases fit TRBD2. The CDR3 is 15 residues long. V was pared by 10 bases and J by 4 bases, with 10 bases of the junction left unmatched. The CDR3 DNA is TGTGCCACCTCAAGGGCTAGCGGGGGGGGAGAGACCCAGTACTTC. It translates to CATSRASGGGETQYF.

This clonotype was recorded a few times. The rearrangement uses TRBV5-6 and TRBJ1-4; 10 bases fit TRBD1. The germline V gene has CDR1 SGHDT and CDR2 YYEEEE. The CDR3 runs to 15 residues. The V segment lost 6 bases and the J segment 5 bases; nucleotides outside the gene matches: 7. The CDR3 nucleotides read TGTGCCAGCACCCGGCGGGGACAGGGGAATGAAAAACTGTTTTTT. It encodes CASTRRGQGNEKLFF.

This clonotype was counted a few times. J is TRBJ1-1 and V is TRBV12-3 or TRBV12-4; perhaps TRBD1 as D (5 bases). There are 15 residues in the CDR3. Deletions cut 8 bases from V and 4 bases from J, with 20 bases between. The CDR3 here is CASGHRAGKGTEAFF. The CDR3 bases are TGTGCCAGCGGGCACCGAGCAGGGAAGGGCACTGAAGCTTTCTTT.

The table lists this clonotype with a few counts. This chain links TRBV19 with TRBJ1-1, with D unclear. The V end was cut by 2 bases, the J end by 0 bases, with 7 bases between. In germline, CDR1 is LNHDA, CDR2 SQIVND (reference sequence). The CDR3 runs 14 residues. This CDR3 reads CASSISTVNTEAFF. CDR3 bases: TGTGCCAGTAGTATATCGACGGTGAACACTGAAGCTTTCTTT.

CDR3 sequence: CASSYYRTADYGYTF. In DNA, the CDR3 is TGTGCCAGCAGCTACTATCGGACAGCGGACTATGGCTACACCTTC. The chain employs TRBV7-2 and TRBJ1-2; maybe TRBD1 (6 bases). The CDR3 has 15 amino acids. Looked up from germline, CDR1 is SGHTA and CDR2 is FQGNSA. Between the trimmed V and J ends, which lost 4 bases and 3 bases, there was a span of 15 bases.

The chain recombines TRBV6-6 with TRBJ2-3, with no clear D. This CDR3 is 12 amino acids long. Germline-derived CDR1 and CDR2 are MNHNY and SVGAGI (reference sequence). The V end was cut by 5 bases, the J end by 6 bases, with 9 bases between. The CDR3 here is CASSTPLDTQYF. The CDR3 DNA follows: TGTGCCAGCAGTACCCCTCTTGATACGCAGTATTTT.

This CDR3 is CASSVLAQETQYF. The CDR3 coding sequence is TGTGCCAGCAGTGTTTTGGCACAAGAGACCCAGTACTTC. V usage is TRBV6-4 and J usage is TRBJ2-5; D ambiguous. Trimming removed 4 bases at V and 2 bases at J, with 8 bases between. This CDR3 has 13 amino acids. Germline V CDR1 and CDR2: MRHNA, SNTAGT.

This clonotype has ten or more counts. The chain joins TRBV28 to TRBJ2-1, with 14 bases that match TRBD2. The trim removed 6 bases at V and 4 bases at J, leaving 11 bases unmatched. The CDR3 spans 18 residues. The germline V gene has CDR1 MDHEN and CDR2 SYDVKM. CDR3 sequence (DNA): TGTGCCAGCAGGGAGGGACTAGCGGGAGCATCGGCGTACAATGAGCAGTTCTTC. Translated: CASREGLAGASAYNEQFF.

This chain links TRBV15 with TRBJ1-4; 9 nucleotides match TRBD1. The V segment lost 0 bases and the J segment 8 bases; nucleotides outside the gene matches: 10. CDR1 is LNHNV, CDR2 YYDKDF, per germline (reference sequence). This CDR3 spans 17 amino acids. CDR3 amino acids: CATSRDQFWTGVEKLFF. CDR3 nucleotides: TGTGCCACCAGCAGAGATCAATTTTGGACAGGGGTGGAAAAACTGTTTTTT.

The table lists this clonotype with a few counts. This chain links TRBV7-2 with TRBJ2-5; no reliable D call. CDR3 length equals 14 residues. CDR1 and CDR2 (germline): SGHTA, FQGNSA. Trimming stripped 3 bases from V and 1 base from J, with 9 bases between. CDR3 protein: CASSFDTIQETQYF. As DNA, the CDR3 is TGTGCCAGCAGCTTTGACACAATCCAAGAGACCCAGTACTTC.

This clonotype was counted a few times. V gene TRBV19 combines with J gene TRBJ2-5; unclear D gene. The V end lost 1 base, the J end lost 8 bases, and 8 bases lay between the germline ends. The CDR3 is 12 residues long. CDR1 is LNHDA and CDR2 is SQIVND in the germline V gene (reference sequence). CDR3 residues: CASSIGPQTQYF. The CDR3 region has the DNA TGTGCCAGTAGTATAGGACCTCAAACCCAGTACTTC.

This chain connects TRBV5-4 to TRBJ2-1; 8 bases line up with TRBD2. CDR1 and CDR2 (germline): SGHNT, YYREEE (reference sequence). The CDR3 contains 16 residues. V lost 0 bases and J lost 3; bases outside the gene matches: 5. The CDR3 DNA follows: TGTGCCAGCAGCTTGGGGGGAACTAGCGGCTACAATGAGCAGTTCTTC. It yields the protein CASSLGGTSGYNEQFF.